Each of the 23 T cell receptor beta chains below was sequenced from the same sample in a study of T cell clonality in common variable immunodeficiency. Generated by immunoSEQ multiplex PCR, the TCRdb table keeps only in-frame clones and is missing some. This sample comprises around 52,000 clones, none seen once only. The source material was peripheral blood mononuclear cells. Every receptor here comes from a person aged 18-69 years in good health.

This clone was recorded at least ten times. The read is 3 residues too short to cover the CDR3 end, so that end is filled in from the germline J gene. The rearrangement links TRBV20-1 to TRBJ2-7, with 7 positions matching TRBD1. V dropped 6 bases and J dropped 5; count of bases not matched to a gene: 13. The CDR3 is 14 amino acids. Germline V gene sequence: CDR1 DFQATT, CDR2 SNEGSKA (reference sequence). CDR3 protein: CSARIPGTVHEQYF. CDR3 bases read: TGCAGTGCCCGGATACCGGGGACAGTACACGAG.

CDR3 DNA (partial): TGCAGTGTTCGGACAAGGGTCGCCTATGGC. This translates into CSVRTRVAYG. The entire CDR3 reads CSVRTRVAYGYTF. J is TRBJ1-2 and V is TRBV20-1, with D possibly matching TRBD1 (5 bases). The read finishes 3 residues shy of the CDR3 end, and the germline J gene is used to complete it. The germline V gene encodes CDR1 DFQATT and CDR2 SNEGSKA (reference sequence). V was shortened by 7 bases and J by 4 bases, with 16 bases between the two germline ends. The CDR3 has 13 amino acids.

This clone has ten or more counts. The read stops 3 residues short of the end of the CDR3; the missing end is completed from the germline J gene. The V call is TRBV24-1, the J call TRBJ2-1; TRBD1 matches at 7 bases. With 7 bases clipped from V and 4 bases from J, the junction kept 6 bases outside the gene matches. From germline, CDR1 is KGHDR and CDR2 SFDVKD. CDR3 length equals 14 residues. This chain's CDR3 is CATSPGQNYNEQFF. The sequenced part of the CDR3 DNA is TGTGCCACCAGCCCGGGACAGAATTACAATGAG.

A remark on this clone: Germline is not matched at one junction end, which may reflect a read error. The read ends 3 residues early relative to the CDR3; the germline J gene fills the gap. Other DNA sequences from this sample encode an identical CDR3 as well. The gene calls are TRBV7-9 and TRBJ2-2; D is undetermined. This CDR3 contains 14 residues. CDR1 SEHNR and CDR2 FQNEAQ come from the germline V gene (reference sequence). This CDR3 is CASTTRQNTGELFF. The covered CDR3 bases are TGCGCCAGCACGACGCGACAGAACACCGGGGAG.

This clone has ten or more counts. The read stops 3 residues short of the end of the CDR3; the missing end is completed from the germline J gene. V is TRBV19 and J is TRBJ2-5; D is possibly TRBD1 (6 bases). CDR3 length: 12 residues. V was cut by 8 bases and J by 3 bases, with 10 bases left in between. Per the germline V gene, CDR1 is LNHDA and CDR2 is SQIVND (reference sequence). The CDR3 loop is CASSEGEETQYF. The part of the CDR3 DNA that was read is TGTGCCAGTTCTGAGGGGGAAGAGACC. Full variable domain (remainder filled in from reference TRBV19 and TRBJ2-5): DGGITQSPKYLFRKEGQNVTLSCEQNLNHDAMYWYRQDPGQGLRLIYYSQIVNDFQKGDIAEGYSVSREKKESFPLTVTSAQKNPTAFYLCASSEGEETQYFGPGTRLLVL.

In its sample, this clone was seen many times. The read finishes 3 residues shy of the CDR3 end, and the germline J gene is used to complete it. The chain links TRBV13 to TRBJ2-5; 11 positions match TRBD1. Trimming cost V 5 bases and J 4 bases; bases outside gene matches: 6. This CDR3 region has 15 residues. The germline V gene encodes CDR1 PRHDT and CDR2 FYEKMQ (reference sequence). CDR3 in amino acids: CASSLRTGGIETQYF. CDR3 bases read: TGTGCCAGCAGCCTACGGACAGGGGGCATAGAGACC.

This clone was detected ten times or more. The CDR3 end falls 3 residues outside the read, so it is completed with the germline J gene. The genes are TRBV7-8 and TRBJ1-1; the D gene is possibly TRBD1 (6 bases). CDR1 is SGHVS and CDR2 is FQNEAQ in the germline V gene. The V end lost 6 bases, the J end lost 1 base, and 12 bases lay between the germline ends. The CDR3 loop spans 14 amino acids. CDR3 bases read: TGTGCCAGCAGTGAAACAGGGACGAACACTGAA. This sequence encodes CASSETGTNTE. The full CDR3 sequence reads CASSETGTNTEAFF.

This clone was seen many times. The read stops 3 residues short of the end of the CDR3; the missing end is completed from the germline J gene. The V gene is TRBV7-8, the J gene TRBJ2-7; 8 positions agree with TRBD1. With 3 bases clipped from V and 4 bases from J, the junction kept 5 bases outside the gene matches. CDR1 is SGHVS, CDR2 FQNEAQ, per germline. This CDR3 is 14 amino acids long. This CDR3 reads CASSLTGETYEQYF. CDR3 DNA (partial): TGTGCCAGCAGCTTGACAGGGGAAACGTACGAG.

This clone showed up many times. The missing CDR3 end, 3 residues past where the read stops, is filled in from the germline J gene. The genes are TRBV6-1 and TRBJ1-2; 10 positions match TRBD1. This CDR3 contains 15 residues. The ends lost 4 bases at V and 6 bases at J; junction bases unmatched: 8. Germline V gene lookup returns CDR1 MNHNS and CDR2 SASEGT. The CDR3 here is CASSAGAGTGDGYTF. The DNA read from the CDR3 is TGTGCCAGCAGTGCAGGGGCCGGGACAGGGGATGGC.

Ten or more counts support this clone. The CDR3 end lies 3 residues beyond the end of the read and is filled in from the germline J gene. Other DNA sequences from this sample encode an identical CDR3 as well. This chain links TRBV5-1 with TRBJ2-3; 9 bases map to TRBD2. The CDR3 covers 15 residues. CDR1 is SGHRS and CDR2 is YFSETQ in the germline V gene. The J segment lost 2 bases and the V segment lost 0 bases, leaving 1 base of the junction unmatched. Here the CDR3 reads CASSLVAGATDTQYF. The sequenced part of the CDR3 DNA is TGCGCCAGCAGCTTGGTAGCGGGAGCCACAGATACG.

This clone was detected ten times or more. The read halts 3 residues ahead of the CDR3 end, with the missing end drawn from the germline J gene. This rearrangement joins TRBV2 to TRBJ2-5; TRBD1 aligns across 7 bases. The germline V gene encodes CDR1 SNHLY and CDR2 FYNNEI. This CDR3 is 15 amino acids long. The J segment lost 2 bases and the V segment lost 5 bases, leaving 8 bases of the junction unmatched. This CDR3 reads CASSYPRQGQETQYF. The DNA read from the CDR3 is TGTGCCAGCAGTTATCCGAGACAGGGACAAGAGACC. The complete variable domain, with remaining parts taken from reference TRBV2 and TRBJ2-5, reads EPEVTQTPSHQVTQMGQEVILRCVPISNHLYFYWYRQILGQKVEFLVSFYNNEISEKSEIFDDQFSVERPDGSNFTLKIRSTKLEDSAMYFCASSYPRQGQETQYFGPGTRLLVL.

In this sample, this clone turned up many times. From the germline J gene comes the end of the CDR3, since the read stops 3 residues before it. The same CDR3 also results from other DNA sequences found in this sample. The chain combines TRBV28 with TRBJ2-2; D possibly corresponds to TRBD1 (6 bases). The V gene's germline CDR1 is MDHEN and CDR2 SYDVKM. This CDR3 contains 15 residues. Trimming pared 5 bases from V and 0 bases from J, leaving 10 bases between. CDR3 bases read: TGTGCCAGCAGTCCCGGGACACCGAACACCGGGGAG. Protein sequence: CASSPGTPNTGE. The CDR3, in full, reads CASSPGTPNTGELFF.

This clone was found many times. With the read ending 3 residues before the CDR3 end, the germline J gene is used to fill in that end. The chain joins TRBV6-1 to TRBJ2-7, with D perhaps TRBD1 (6 bases). Germline loops: CDR1 MNHNS, CDR2 SASEGT. V gave up 3 bases and J gave up 4 bases, with 13 bases separating them. This CDR3 comprises 14 residues. CDR3 DNA (partial): TGTGCCAGCAGTGAGGGTAGGCAGGGGTACGAG. Translation gives CASSEGRQGYE. The whole CDR3 protein is CASSEGRQGYEQYF.

This clone was counted ten times or more. The read ends 3 residues early relative to the CDR3; the germline J gene fills the gap. The rearrangement links TRBV4-1 to TRBJ2-7, with 13 bases matching TRBD2. Unmatched junction bases numbered 1, after V lost 3 bases and J lost 2 bases. CDR3 length: 15 amino acids. From germline, CDR1 is MGHRA and CDR2 YSYEKL. CDR3 in amino acids: CASSQGTSGTYEQYF. The DNA read from the CDR3 is TGCGCCAGCAGCCAGGGGACTAGCGGGACCTACGAG.

This clone occurred many times. The covered CDR3 bases are TGTGCCAGCAGACGACGACGGGGCAATCAGCCC. Encoded protein: CASRRRRGNQP. The entire CDR3 is CASRRRRGNQPQHF. The chain employs TRBV28 and TRBJ1-5, with D unclear. The read gets to within 3 residues of the CDR3 end, and the germline J gene fills in the rest. Trimming took off 6 bases at V and 2 bases at J, with 11 bases between the two ends. This CDR3 is 14 amino acids long. Per germline, CDR1 MDHEN and CDR2 SYDVKM.

The sample holds many counts of this clone. The CDR3 end is not reached by the read, which stops 3 residues before it; the germline J gene fills it in. The V call is TRBV5-1, the J call TRBJ2-5; D is undetermined. Germline V CDR1 and CDR2: SGHRS, YFSETQ. The CDR3 is made up of 12 amino acids. V was clipped by 2 bases and J by 5 bases, with 7 bases between them. The sequenced CDR3 bases are TGCGCCAGCAGCTTCCCGCAGGAGACC. Amino acid sequence: CASSFPQET. The entire CDR3 is CASSFPQETQYF.

This clone was counted at least ten times. The CDR3 goes on 3 residues after the read ends, and that part is filled in from the germline J gene. The chain has TRBV18 and TRBJ2-5; D possibly corresponds to TRBD1 (5 bases). Between the trimmed V and J ends, which lost 4 bases and 1 base, there was a span of 10 bases. From germline, CDR1 is KGHSH and CDR2 LQKENI. There are 14 residues in the CDR3. CDR3 DNA (partial): TGTGCCAGCTCACACTTGGACACCCAAGAGACC. Its translation is CASSHLDTQET. In full, the CDR3 reads CASSHLDTQETQYF. Complete variable domain (other parts from reference TRBV18 and TRBJ2-5): NAGVMQNPRHLVRRRGQEARLRCSPMKGHSHVYWYRQLPEEGLKFMVYLQKENIIDESGMPKERFSAEFPKEGPSILRIQQVVRGDSAAYFCASSHLDTQETQYFGPGTRLLVL.

This clone has at least ten counts. The read ends 3 residues before the CDR3 terminus; that terminus is restored from the germline J gene. The V gene is TRBV4-1, the J gene TRBJ2-7, with 9 bases aligning to TRBD2. CDR1 is MGHRA, CDR2 YSYEKL, per germline. This CDR3 is built from 15 residues. V was clipped by 1 base and J by 3 bases; unmatched bases: 4. This CDR3 is CASSQGLAENYEQYF. Partial CDR3 DNA: TGCGCCAGCAGCCAAGGACTAGCGGAAAACTACGAG.

This clone was counted at least ten times. The CDR3 end is not reached by the read, which stops 3 residues before it; the germline J gene fills it in. The chain employs TRBV7-6 and TRBJ2-1; 8 positions agree with TRBD1. Germline-derived CDR1 and CDR2 are SGHVS and FNYEAQ. V lost 6 bases, J lost 8 bases, and 15 bases stayed unmatched. The CDR3 has 16 residues. The chain's CDR3 is CASRPGQGTLWDEQFF. The sequenced part of the CDR3 DNA is TGTGCCAGCAGACCCGGACAGGGAACGTTGTGGGATGAG.

Turning to this clone: The CDR3 is cut off 3 residues early in the read; its end comes from the germline J gene. The chain joins TRBV11-1 to TRBJ2-1, with 8 bases fitting TRBD1. The CDR3 is made up of 15 amino acids. The germline V gene has CDR1 SGHAT and CDR2 FQDESV (reference sequence). Losses at the gene ends were 5 bases for V and 4 bases for J; bases not matched to a gene: 7. The CDR3 region is CASSRGQGRYNEQFF. The part of the CDR3 DNA that was read is TGTGCCAGCAGCCGAGGACAGGGCCGGTACAATGAG.

This clone came up a few times. The read falls 3 residues short of the CDR3 end, and the missing part is taken from the germline J gene. J is TRBJ2-1 and V is TRBV5-1; maybe TRBD2 (7 bases). The CDR3 is 14 amino acids. The V gene lost 0 bases and the J gene lost 6 bases, with 10 bases spanning the gap. CDR1 is SGHRS and CDR2 is YFSETQ in the germline V gene. CDR3 protein: CASSLDREGNEQFF. Partial CDR3 DNA: TGCGCCAGCAGCTTGGACAGGGAGGGCAATGAG.

This clone has a count of ten or more. The CDR3 goes on 3 residues after the read ends, and that part is filled in from the germline J gene. The gene calls are TRBV20-1 and TRBJ1-2; 9 positions match TRBD1. The CDR3 length is 15 residues. Germline CDR1 and CDR2: DFQATT and SNEGSKA (reference sequence). This CDR3 is CSAFTPGQGMDGYTF. CDR3 bases read: TGCAGTGCCTTTACCCCGGGACAGGGAATGGACGGC.

This clone came up many times. The CDR3 end lies 3 residues beyond the end of the read and is filled in from the germline J gene. The chain links TRBV19 to TRBJ2-5; D is possibly TRBD2 (6 bases). Trimming left V 5 bases short and J 5 bases short, with 12 bases between. This CDR3 has 13 amino acids. Germline loops: CDR1 LNHDA, CDR2 SQIVND (reference sequence). The CDR3 reads CASSPRGTETQYF. CDR3 DNA (partial): TGTGCCAGTAGTCCCCGGGGGACGGAGACC.